The 26 T cell receptor beta chains in this list originate from one sample, sequenced in a study of Graves' ophthalmopathy and Graves' hyperthyroidism. Researchers took RNA transcripts and amplified TCR beta CDR3 regions from them. In the first round, RT-PCR was carried out with HTBI primers, and a multiplex PCR formed the second round. TCRdb analysed the multiplex PCR reads with MiXCR anew, one entry per CDR3 protein. In the table there are about 500,000 distinct CDR3 sequences, about two fifths of which are singletons. The specimen was peripheral blood or thyroid tissue (not recorded which). These receptors were obtained from an adult man with Graves' hyperthyroidism.

This clonotype was seen a few times. This sequence joins TRBV19 and TRBJ1-1, with a tentative D call TRBD1 (6 bases). V lost 3 bases to trimming and J lost 0 bases, with 17 bases between them. Germline V gene lookup returns CDR1 LNHDA and CDR2 SQIVND (reference sequence). The CDR3 length is 17 residues. The CDR3 loop reads CASSIPWGLGVNTEAFF. The CDR3 nucleotides read TGTGCCAGTAGTATTCCGTGGGGGCTGGGGGTGAACACTGAAGCTTTCTTT.

This clonotype turned up a few times. This chain connects TRBV12-3 or TRBV12-4 to TRBJ1-4; maybe TRBD1 (5 bases). The CDR3 spans 13 residues. V gave up 4 bases and J gave up 2 bases, with 5 bases separating them. The CDR3 sequence: CASSYRTNEKLFF. The CDR3 DNA is TGTGCCAGCAGTTACAGGACTAATGAAAAACTGTTTTTT.

This clonotype appeared a few times. This rearrangement joins TRBV6-1 to TRBJ2-5; D could derive from TRBD1 or TRBD2 (5 bases each). Trimming cost V 5 bases and J 5 bases, with 21 bases left between them. Germline V gene data show CDR1 as MNHNS and CDR2 as SASEGT. This CDR3 has 16 amino acids. The CDR3, as DNA: TGTGCCAGCAGTCCCTATAACACAGGAAGAGGGGAGACCCAGTACTTC. Its translation: CASSPYNTGRGETQYF.

There are a few counts of this clonotype. This chain joins TRBV7-2 and TRBJ2-3, with a possible D match to TRBD1 (6 bases). This CDR3 contains 14 residues. The germline V gene encodes CDR1 SGHTA and CDR2 FQGNSA. V was trimmed by 1 base and J by 5 bases, leaving 10 bases between them. This CDR3 reads CASSLGRGGDTQYF. In DNA form, the CDR3 reads TGTGCCAGCAGCTTAGGGAGAGGGGGAGATACGCAGTATTTT.

This clonotype came up a few times. The chain joins TRBV30 to TRBJ1-6; D is undetermined. V lost 0 bases, J lost 7 bases, and 10 bases lay in between. CDR1 is GTSNPN and CDR2 is SVGIG in the germline V gene (reference sequence). The CDR3 runs 14 residues. CDR3 region: CAWSVVLNNSPLHF. In nucleotides, the CDR3 is TGTGCCTGGAGTGTAGTACTGAACAATTCACCCCTCCACTTT.

This clonotype occurred many times. The chain carries TRBV2 and TRBJ1-2, with D hard to call. Germline V gene data show CDR1 as SNHLY and CDR2 as FYNNEI. Trimming took 2 bases from V and 2 from J, leaving 9 bases between them. CDR3 length: 14 amino acids. The CDR3 nucleotides are TGTGCCAGCAGTGAACGCAGGTTGAACTATGGCTACACCTTC. The encoded protein is CASSERRLNYGYTF. Full variable domain (remainder filled in from reference TRBV2 and TRBJ1-2): EPEVTQTPSHQVTQMGQEVILRCVPISNHLYFYWYRQILGQKVEFLVSFYNNEISEKSEIFDDQFSVERPDGSNFTLKIRSTKLEDSAMYFCASSERRLNYGYTFGSGTRLTVV.

V usage is TRBV10-3 and J usage is TRBJ1-2; 12 bases line up with TRBD1. The junction had 7 bases not matched to a gene; V was cut back by 4 bases and J by 4 bases. In germline, CDR1 is ENHRY, CDR2 SYGVKD. The CDR3 is made up of 16 amino acids. The CDR3 DNA reads TGTGCCATCAGTGCGGGACAGGGGGCGGCCAGCTATGGCTACACCTTC. As protein: CAISAGQGAASYGYTF.

This chain connects TRBV15 to TRBJ2-7, with TRBD1 matching over 8 bases. There are 15 residues in the CDR3. The V gene end was trimmed by 1 base and the J gene end by 1 base; junction bases not matched to a gene: 3. The germline V gene has CDR1 LNHNV and CDR2 YYDKDF (reference sequence). CDR3 protein: CATSRGRDRSYEQYF. The CDR3 DNA sequence: TGTGCCACCAGCAGAGGCCGGGACAGGTCCTACGAGCAGTACTTC.

This clonotype showed up just a few times. The V call is TRBV5-5, the J call TRBJ2-7; D tentatively fits TRBD1 or TRBD2 (6 bases each). CDR3 size: 14 residues. The germline V gene encodes CDR1 SGHKS and CDR2 YYEKEE (reference sequence). Trimming took 1 base from V and 3 from J, leaving 11 bases between them. DNA of the CDR3: TGTGCCAGCAGCTTGAGGGGGGACCGCTACGAGCAGTACTTC. The encoded protein is CASSLRGDRYEQYF.

The chain uses TRBV6-1 and TRBJ2-5, with 9 positions matching TRBD2. V lost 5 bases and J lost 5; bases outside the gene matches: 15. The CDR3 sequence is 17 residues long. Per germline, CDR1 MNHNS and CDR2 SASEGT. The CDR3: CASSYLPGGRAGETQYF. The DNA of the CDR3 is TGTGCCAGCAGTTACCTACCCGGCGGGAGGGCCGGGGAGACCCAGTACTTC.

Notes on this clonotype: A much larger clone differs from this one at a single base, so this may be a read error. V usage is TRBV12-3 or TRBV12-4 and J usage is TRBJ1-1; maybe TRBD1 (6 bases). The CDR3 runs to 13 residues. The CDR3 DNA sequence: TGTGCCAGCAGTTTTATGAGGGACACTGAAGCTTTATTT. Protein product: CASSFMRDTEALF.

This clonotype was seen at least ten times. In DNA form, the CDR3 reads TGTGCCATCAGTGAGCGAGAGGGGGGTGGCAATCAGCCCCAGCATTTT. Encoded protein: CAISEREGGGNQPQHF. The chain carries TRBV10-3 and TRBJ1-5; TRBD1 might be the D (6 bases). Germline CDR1 reads ENHRY; CDR2 reads SYGVKD. The V gene lost 2 bases and the J gene lost 2 bases, with 13 bases spanning the gap. This CDR3 is built from 16 residues.

At least ten counts were recorded for this clonotype. V gene TRBV29-1 combines with J gene TRBJ2-7, with 7 bases lining up with TRBD2. Germline-derived CDR1 and CDR2 are SQVTM and ANQGSEA. There are 13 residues in the CDR3. The CDR3 coding sequence is TGCAGTGTAACCGGGACTAACAGCGGCGAGCAGTACTTC. It yields the protein CSVTGTNSGEQYF.

This rearrangement joins TRBV29-1 to TRBJ1-2; the D is unclear. The CDR3 length is 10 residues. The germline V gene encodes CDR1 SQVTM and CDR2 ANQGSEA. The CDR3 DNA is TGCAGTCGTAGCGGGTATGGCTACACCTTC. Residues: CSRSGYGYTF.

This clonotype appeared many times. The chain employs TRBV5-1 and TRBJ2-7, with D uncertain. Germline V gene lookup returns CDR1 SGHRS and CDR2 YFSETQ. V lost 0 bases and J lost 0, with 7 bases in between. The CDR3 covers 14 residues. DNA for the CDR3: TGCGCCAGCAGCTTGGTTCCAGACTCCTACGAGCAGTACTTC. Protein product: CASSLVPDSYEQYF.

In regard to this clonotype: A much more abundant neighbour one base away suggests this may be a read error. The chain carries TRBV19 and TRBJ1-5; 7 nucleotides agree with TRBD1. The CDR3 totals 15 residues. Germline assignment: CDR1 LNHDA and CDR2 SQIVND (reference sequence). The DNA of the CDR3 is TGTGCCAGTAGTATTCCGACAGGGAGGAACGGGCCCCGGCATTTT. This sequence encodes CASSIPTGRNGPRHF.

Worth noting for this clonotype: A much bigger clone sits one base away, suggesting this may be a read error. The CDR3 end shows no conserved phenylalanine or tryptophan, and so a read error is likely. The V and J genes are TRBV5-5 and TRBJ1-6; 9 nucleotides match TRBD1. The CDR3 consists of 16 residues. Germline CDR1 SGHKS, CDR2 YYEKEE (reference sequence). The V and J ends lost 0 bases and 7 bases, in that order; junction bases with no gene match: 5. The CDR3 spells CASSLAPTGGNSPLHL. In DNA, the CDR3 is TGTGCCAGCAGCTTGGCACCGACAGGGGGGAATTCACCCCTCCACCTT.

This clonotype was seen ten or more times. This chain joins TRBV20-1 and TRBJ2-7; 11 positions agree with TRBD1. Germline trimming cut 3 bases from V and 4 bases from J; bases unmatched to any gene: 2. The CDR3 extends over 13 amino acids. Germline CDR1 DFQATT, CDR2 SNEGSKA (reference sequence). The CDR3 spells CSASRDRGYEQYF. CDR3 DNA sequence: TGCAGTGCTAGCCGGGACAGGGGGTACGAGCAGTACTTC.

This clonotype was seen repeatedly, ten times or more. The chain uses TRBV7-3 and TRBJ1-1, with D possibly being TRBD1 (5 bases). Germline CDR1 is SGHTA and CDR2 is FQGTGA. Trimming left V 3 bases short and J 3 bases short, with 8 bases between. The CDR3 extends over 13 amino acids. DNA of the CDR3: TGTGCCAGCAGCTTGGACATTTACACTGAAGCTTTCTTT. Amino acids: CASSLDIYTEAFF. The variable domain in full, completed from reference TRBV7-3 and TRBJ1-1, reads GAGVSQTPSNKVTEKGKYVELRCDPISGHTALYWYRQSLGQGPEFLIYFQGTGAADDSGLPNDRFFAVRPEGSVSTLKIQRTERGDSAVYLCASSLDIYTEAFFGQGTRLTVV.

This clonotype was found many times. CDR3 in amino acids: CASRPGQGPYGYTF. For the CDR3, the DNA is TGTGCCAGCAGACCCGGACAGGGCCCCTATGGCTACACCTTC. The chain uses TRBV2 and TRBJ1-2; 8 bases line up with TRBD1. Germline lookup yields CDR1 SNHLY and CDR2 FYNNEI. This CDR3 region has 14 residues. V shed 6 bases, J shed 4 bases, and the junction held 7 bases outside the gene matches.

This clonotype showed up many times. The rearrangement joins TRBV11-1 to TRBJ1-2; D is unclear. The CDR3 contains 14 residues. Germline-derived CDR1 and CDR2 are SGHAT and FQDESV (reference sequence). With 3 bases removed from V and 4 bases from J, the gap between germline ends came to 12 bases. The CDR3 coding sequence is TGTGCCAGCAGCTTCCCGGACGGCCGCTATGGCTACACCTTC. Encoded protein: CASSFPDGRYGYTF.

The CDR3 nucleotides are TGTGCCAGCAGTTACTCGAAGGGGCGGATGAACACTGAAGCTTTCTTT. Translating it yields CASSYSKGRMNTEAFF. The J gene is TRBJ1-1, the V gene TRBV6-5, with a tentative D call TRBD1 (5 bases). The ends were cut back, 0 bases at V and 0 bases at J, with 11 bases in the middle. Germline V lookup: CDR1 MNHEY, CDR2 SVGAGI. This CDR3 comprises 16 residues.

There are many counts of this clonotype. The rearrangement joins TRBV7-9 to TRBJ2-7; D is tentatively TRBD1 or TRBD2 (6 bases each). The germline V gene encodes CDR1 SEHNR and CDR2 FQNEAQ (reference sequence). V lost 2 bases, J lost 3 bases, and 17 bases lay in between. The CDR3 sequence is 16 residues long. CDR3 DNA: TGTGCCAGCAGCTTAAGTTCGGGGGCAGGGTTCTACGAGCAGTACTTC. This gives the protein CASSLSSGAGFYEQYF.

This chain uses TRBV7-9 with TRBJ1-2; maybe TRBD1 (6 bases). Trimming stripped 8 bases from V and 5 bases from J, with 21 bases between. The CDR3 is 15 amino acids. CDR1 is SEHNR, CDR2 FQNEAQ, per germline (reference sequence). The chain's CDR3 is CASEQGFGWEYGYTF. The CDR3 bases are TGTGCCAGCGAACAGGGATTCGGATGGGAGTATGGCTACACCTTC.

This clonotype was observed at least ten times. The J gene is TRBJ2-7, the V gene TRBV29-1, with 7 nucleotides matching TRBD1. The CDR3 consists of 14 residues. The V gene end was trimmed by 7 bases and the J gene end by 0 bases; junction bases not matched to a gene: 9. Germline values: CDR1 SQVTM, CDR2 ANQGSEA. The DNA of the CDR3 is TGCAGCGCATCGACAGGGTTCCTCTCCTACGAGCAGTACTTC. Translation gives CSASTGFLSYEQYF.

This clonotype was picked up many times. The gene calls are TRBV2 and TRBJ1-1, with 8 positions matching TRBD1. CDR3 length: 15 amino acids. The J segment lost 4 bases and the V segment lost 7 bases, leaving 11 bases of the junction unmatched. Germline CDR1 reads SNHLY; CDR2 reads FYNNEI. The CDR3 DNA follows: TGTGCCAGCATGACCCAGGGGGCTGTAGGCACTGAAGCTTTCTTT. Its protein product is CASMTQGAVGTEAFF.